This TCR beta chain appears in the sequencing data of a study of tumor-infiltrating lymphocytes in primary liver carcinoma. The source material, about 19-30 mg of unsorted bulk tissue, was used to co-extract RNA and DNA. The cohort consisted of patients whose primary liver carcinoma was surgically resected. All of the tumor samples contained over 80% viable tumor cells. With a constant-region primer, TCR beta cDNA was made from approximately 500 ng of total RNA. Slightly modified ARM-PCR with three nested multiplex PCR rounds yielded TCR beta libraries. Forward primers for TRBV1-TRBV30 and a C-beta reverse primer served the first two PCR rounds, at roughly 10 cycles each. TCRdb re-called the multiplex PCR reads through MiXCR, storing one row per CDR3 protein. This table holds about 78,000 distinct CDR3 sequences, 65% to 75% found once. Regarding this clonotype: A junction end diverges from the germline sequence, so it may reflect a read error.

The germline V gene has CDR1 KGHDR and CDR2 SFDVKD. The CDR3 consists of 17 residues. The rearrangement joins TRBV24-1 to TRBJ2-7, with TRBD2 identical over 11 bases. This clonotype was sampled from an older woman with primary liver carcinoma and hepatitis B virus infection. The sequenced sample was liver tumor tissue from sampling region 4. Subset given: tumor region T4, right-lateral pole. The CDR3 region is CATSDSVTSGMIYERYF. The CDR3 coding sequence is TGTGCCACCAGTGACTCGGTGACTAGCGGGATGATCTACGAGCGGTACTTC.